This entry lists 10 T cell receptor beta chains sequenced from one sample in a study of glioma-infiltrating T cells. TCR alpha and beta CDR3 regions were amplified from RNA using iRepertoire nested multiplex PCR. TCRdb reprocessed the multiplex PCR reads with MiXCR, giving one entry per CDR3 protein. This table has over 100,000 distinct CDR3 sequences, less than 30% appearing once. The sequencing input was glioma tissue, nonneoplastic brain tissue, or PBMCs (not recorded which). These receptors were taken from a human donor with low-grade glioma or glioblastoma, undergoing nonglioma brain surgery, or in good health (not recorded which).

Of note for this clonotype: A much larger clone is a single base away; this may be a read error. This chain uses TRBV4-1 with TRBJ2-1; D call uncertain. Germline V CDR1 and CDR2: MGHRA, YSYEKL. Between the trimmed V and J ends, which lost 1 base and 13 bases, there was a span of 14 bases. There are 13 residues in the CDR3. The CDR3 bases are TGCGCCAGCAGCCAAGCATATCAAGAGACCCAGTTCTTC. It is translated as CASSQAYQETQFF.

This clonotype was detected many times. This chain uses TRBV5-1 with TRBJ1-1; TRBD1 aligns across 7 bases. CDR3 length: 15 residues. In germline, CDR1 is SGHRS, CDR2 YFSETQ. Trimming removed 2 bases from V and 1 base from J; junction bases left unmatched: 5. In DNA form, the CDR3 reads TGCGCCAGCAGCTTACCGGGACAGTCGAACACTGAAGCTTTCTTT. Its protein product is CASSLPGQSNTEAFF.

This clonotype was seen ten or more times. This chain joins TRBV19 and TRBJ1-2, with TRBD1 matching 9 bases. Trimming took 6 bases from V and 5 from J; bases not matched to a gene: 7. CDR3 size: 14 residues. Germline CDR1 and CDR2: LNHDA and SQIVND (reference sequence). Here the CDR3 DNA reads TGTGCCAGTAGAAAAACCGGGACAGGGTATGGCTACACCTTC. Its translation is CASRKTGTGYGYTF.

J is TRBJ1-2 and V is TRBV27, with TRBD1 identical over 7 bases. CDR1 is MNHEY and CDR2 is SMNVEV in the germline V gene (reference sequence). V dropped 11 bases and J dropped 10; count of bases not matched to a gene: 16. This CDR3 has 13 residues. The CDR3 loop reads CACRRQGTNDYTF. For the CDR3, the DNA is TGTGCCTGCCGTCGACAGGGCACGAATGACTACACCTTC.

This clonotype was recorded at least ten times. This rearrangement joins TRBV14 to TRBJ2-7; a weak D match, TRBD1 (5 bases). Germline CDR1 SGHDN, CDR2 FVKESK. The CDR3 spans 15 residues. V gave up 4 bases and J gave up 2 bases, with 15 bases separating them. CDR3 sequence: CASSPIGHEAYEQYF. The CDR3 coding sequence is TGTGCCAGCAGCCCAATCGGACACGAAGCCTACGAGCAGTACTTC.

Many counts were recorded for this clonotype. The chain uses TRBV27 and TRBJ1-5; 7 nucleotides line up with TRBD1. Looked up from germline, CDR1 is MNHEY and CDR2 is SMNVEV (reference sequence). V shed 5 bases, J shed 7 bases, and the junction held 8 bases outside the gene matches. The CDR3 contains 14 residues. In DNA, the CDR3 is TGTGCCAGCAGTCCCGGGACAGCGCGGCAGCCCCAGCATTTT. Translating gives CASSPGTARQPQHF.

In this sample, this clonotype turned up many times. J is TRBJ1-2 and V is TRBV28; D might be TRBD1 (5 bases). This CDR3 comprises 16 residues. V was shortened by 6 bases and J by 3 bases, with 20 bases between the two germline ends. CDR1 and CDR2 (germline): MDHEN, SYDVKM. The CDR3 DNA reads TGTGCCAGCAGCCATGGGGGGATCGAGAGGGACTATGGCTACACCTTC. Encoded protein: CASSHGGIERDYGYTF.

A remark on this clonotype: A much larger clone lies a single base off, so this may be a read error. The chain joins TRBV19 to TRBJ2-2, with 7 bases identical to TRBD2. This CDR3 has 13 amino acids. Germline assignment: CDR1 LNHDA and CDR2 SQIVND (reference sequence). The CDR3 DNA reads as TGTGCCAGTAGTGGGAGTACCGGCGGGGGGCTGTTTTTT. This encodes CASSGSTGGGLFF.

In its sample, this clonotype was seen many times. The V and J genes are TRBV4-2 and TRBJ1-1; D call uncertain. Germline CDR1 and CDR2: LGHNA and YNFKEQ. This CDR3 spans 19 amino acids. V was cut by 0 bases and J by 0 bases, with 20 bases left in between. DNA for the CDR3: TGTGCCAGCAGCCAAGATGCGGAATATAAACCGTTCATGAACACTGAAGCTTTCTTT. Translating gives CASSQDAEYKPFMNTEAFF.

There are many counts of this clonotype. In nucleotides, the CDR3 is TGTGCCAGCAGCTTAGTGCGCGGGGCGACAGATACGCAGTATTTT. Translated: CASSLVRGATDTQYF. The V call is TRBV7-2, the J call TRBJ2-3, with a tentative D call TRBD2 (6 bases). The CDR3 loop spans 15 amino acids. V gave up 1 base and J gave up 3 bases, with 11 bases separating them. Germline V gene lookup returns CDR1 SGHTA and CDR2 FQGNSA. The full variable domain, with the rest looked up from reference TRBV7-2 and TRBJ2-3, is GAGVSQSPSNKVTEKGKDVELRCDPISGHTALYWYRQSLGQGLEFLIYFQGNSAPDKSGLPSDRFSAERTGGSVSTLTIQRTQQEDSAVYLCASSLVRGATDTQYFGPGTRLTVL.